A single sample gave rise to the 25 T cell receptor beta chains below, sequenced in a study of blood T cell repertoires in COVID-19. Using immunoSEQ multiplex PCR, the repertoire was profiled, and TCRdb retains in-frame clones only, with some absent. The sample has approximately 96,000 clones, over 90% seen once. Source material: peripheral blood. Every receptor here comes from a human donor with active COVID-19. The donor label of this sample is uncertain.

The chain is built from TRBV5-1 and TRBJ2-3; 7 bases match TRBD2. Per germline, CDR1 SGHRS and CDR2 YFSETQ. This CDR3 has 14 amino acids. With 3 bases clipped from V and 5 bases from J, the junction kept 6 bases outside the gene matches. CDR3 in amino acids: CASSSGGSLDTQYF. As DNA, the CDR3 is TGCGCCAGCAGCTCGGGCGGGAGTTTAGATACGCAGTATTTT.

V gene TRBV28 combines with J gene TRBJ2-3; 10 bases are shared with TRBD1. The CDR3 length is 17 residues. The germline gives CDR1 MDHEN, CDR2 SYDVKM. V lost 1 base, J lost 1 base, and 5 bases stayed unmatched. CDR3 coding DNA: TGTGCCAGCAGTTTATTGGGACAGGGGATCGGCACAGATACGCAGTATTTT. Its translation is CASSLLGQGIGTDTQYF.

V gene TRBV19 combines with J gene TRBJ2-1; the D is unclear. CDR1 LNHDA and CDR2 SQIVND come from the germline V gene (reference sequence). Trimming left V 2 bases short and J 2 bases short, with 13 bases between. The CDR3 spans 16 residues. The CDR3 sequence is CASSINSARTYNEQFF. CDR3 coding DNA: TGTGCCAGTAGTATAAATTCGGCTAGGACCTACAATGAGCAGTTCTTC. Combining the CDR3 with reference TRBV19 and TRBJ2-1 gives the whole variable domain DGGITQSPKYLFRKEGQNVTLSCEQNLNHDAMYWYRQDPGQGLRLIYYSQIVNDFQKGDIAEGYSVSREKKESFPLTVTSAQKNPTAFYLCASSINSARTYNEQFFGPGTRLTVL.

This clone has more than one count but fewer than ten. The V and J genes are TRBV5-1 and TRBJ1-6; D is possibly TRBD1 (5 bases). V was pared by 2 bases and J by 7 bases, with 10 bases between. The CDR3 spans 14 residues. From germline, CDR1 is SGHRS and CDR2 YFSETQ. As DNA, the CDR3 is TGCGCCAGCAGCTTAACAGGTTCAAATTCACCCCTCCACTTT. This gives the protein CASSLTGSNSPLHF.

The CDR3 loop reads CASSEAPLLAGGYNEQFF. The CDR3 DNA follows: TGTGCCAGCAGTGAAGCCCCCTTACTAGCGGGGGGCTACAATGAGCAGTTCTTC. The J gene is TRBJ2-1, the V gene TRBV6-1; the match to TRBD2 covers 12 bases. The CDR3 covers 18 residues. V lost 0 bases, J lost 3 bases, and 6 bases stayed unmatched. Germline CDR1 and CDR2: MNHNS and SASEGT.

This chain links TRBV7-9 with TRBJ1-2, with TRBD1 matching 7 bases. Unmatched junction bases numbered 10, after V lost 3 bases and J lost 6 bases. Germline CDR1 reads SEHNR; CDR2 reads FQNEAQ (reference sequence). The CDR3 loop spans 15 amino acids. CDR3 protein: CASSFTAGTAHGYTF. The CDR3 DNA sequence: TGTGCCAGCAGCTTCACTGCCGGGACAGCCCATGGCTACACCTTC.

The rearrangement uses TRBV19 and TRBJ1-5; a weak D match, TRBD1 (6 bases). The length of the CDR3 is 18 residues. The V gene's germline CDR1 is LNHDA and CDR2 SQIVND (reference sequence). V lost 5 bases and J 2 bases, leaving 22 bases between the germline ends. CDR3 DNA sequence: TGTGCCAGTAGTCCCAGGGGCCAGATGGGGGACGGCAATCAGCCCCAGCATTTT. Protein: CASSPRGQMGDGNQPQHF.

This sequence joins TRBV9 and TRBJ2-2; D is perhaps TRBD2 (6 bases). This CDR3 has 15 amino acids. V dropped 3 bases and J dropped 2 bases, with 11 bases sitting between them. The germline V gene encodes CDR1 SGDLS and CDR2 YYNGEE. The CDR3 sequence: CASSGRDSNTGELFF. The CDR3 DNA is TGTGCCAGCAGCGGCCGGGACTCCAACACCGGGGAGCTGTTTTTT.

This chain joins TRBV5-6 and TRBJ2-3; 9 bases align to TRBD2. Germline-derived CDR1 and CDR2 are SGHDT and YYEEEE. Trimming removed 3 bases from V and 4 bases from J; junction bases left unmatched: 18. The CDR3 contains 19 residues. This CDR3 reads CASSSYHDIAGVGADTQYF. In nucleotides, the CDR3 is TGTGCCAGCAGCTCGTACCATGATATAGCGGGAGTGGGAGCAGATACGCAGTATTTT.

This chain connects TRBV27 to TRBJ2-1; 7 nucleotides line up with TRBD1. This CDR3 is 13 amino acids long. V shed 6 bases and J 4 bases; nucleotides not matched to a gene: 3. Germline lookup yields CDR1 MNHEY and CDR2 SMNVEV (reference sequence). CDR3 sequence (DNA): TGTGCCAGCAGCATACAGGGGTACAATGAGCAGTTCTTC. Encoded protein: CASSIQGYNEQFF.

V gene TRBV4-2 combines with J gene TRBJ2-3; D might be TRBD2 (6 bases). This CDR3 is built from 16 residues. CDR1 and CDR2 from the germline V gene are LGHNA and YNFKEQ. Trimming stripped 4 bases from V and 7 bases from J, with 21 bases between. The CDR3 is CASSPLFVAGLNTQYF. Written as DNA, the CDR3 is TGTGCCAGCAGCCCTCTCTTTGTTGCGGGACTTAATACGCAGTATTTT.

The chain combines TRBV28 with TRBJ1-3; tentatively, D is TRBD1 (6 bases). Looked up from germline, CDR1 is MDHEN and CDR2 is SYDVKM. The germline V and J ends were trimmed by 6 bases and 0 bases, with 18 bases remaining between them. The CDR3 is made up of 17 amino acids. The CDR3, as DNA: TGTGCCAGCAGGCCTAATATTTACAGGGACTCTGGAAACACCATATATTTT. Residues: CASRPNIYRDSGNTIYF. The entire variable domain, with the rest obtained from reference TRBV28 and TRBJ1-3, is as follows: DVKVTQSSRYLVKRTGEKVFLECVQDMDHENMFWYRQDPGLGLRLIYFSYDVKMKEKGDIPEGYSVSREKKERFSLILESASTNQTSMYLCASRPNIYRDSGNTIYFGEGSWLTVV.

V is TRBV12-3 or TRBV12-4 and J is TRBJ1-1; D gene unclear. Trimming left V 1 base short and J 7 bases short, with 10 bases between. The CDR3 contains 13 residues. This CDR3 is CASSLVTSGEAFF. The CDR3 DNA reads as TGTGCCAGCAGTTTAGTTACGAGTGGTGAAGCTTTCTTT.

The chain uses TRBV6-5 and TRBJ2-7; D gene unclear. From germline, CDR1 is MNHEY and CDR2 SVGAGI. V was trimmed by 7 bases and J by 2 bases, leaving 15 bases between them. The CDR3 contains 14 residues. CDR3 coding DNA: TGTGCCAGCAACTCGCTTTCCAAGCCCTACGAGCAGTACTTC. Encoded protein: CASNSLSKPYEQYF.

The V gene is TRBV6-2 or TRBV6-3, the J gene TRBJ2-2; a possible D gene is TRBD1 (5 bases). This CDR3 region has 15 residues. Germline V gene sequence: CDR1 MNHEY, CDR2 SVGEGT. V was shortened by 2 bases and J by 0 bases, with 7 bases between the two germline ends. The CDR3 sequence is CASSYRGANTGELFF. DNA of the CDR3: TGTGCCAGCAGTTACAGGGGCGCGAACACCGGGGAGCTGTTTTTT.

This chain uses TRBV2 with TRBJ1-1; D ambiguous. With 2 bases removed from V and 2 bases from J, the gap between germline ends came to 15 bases. In germline, CDR1 is SNHLY, CDR2 FYNNEI. This CDR3 contains 16 residues. DNA for the CDR3: TGTGCCAGCAGTGAACCCCAATACAGTACAAACACTGAAGCTTTCTTT. Its translation: CASSEPQYSTNTEAFF.

This clone is a singleton in its sample. A junction boundary mismatches the germline segment, possibly from a read error. The chain uses TRBV3-1 (or the pseudogene TRBV3-2) and TRBJ2-7; 11 nucleotides line up with TRBD1. This CDR3 spans 14 amino acids. Germline CDR1 reads LGHDT; CDR2 reads YNNKEL (reference sequence). CDR3 bases: TGTGCCAGCAGCCAACAAGGACAGGGGGCCCTCCCAAACTTC. It is translated as CASSQQGQGALPNF.

The chain couples TRBV29-1 to TRBJ1-5, with 7 nucleotides matching TRBD1. V shed 6 bases, J shed 4 bases, and the junction held 6 bases outside the gene matches. CDR1 is SQVTM, CDR2 ANQGSEA, per germline. The CDR3 is 13 amino acids. For the CDR3, the DNA is TGCAGCGTCGCTTCGGACAGGAATCAGCCCCAGCATTTT. Translating it yields CSVASDRNQPQHF.

J is TRBJ2-5 and V is TRBV9; 7 bases map to TRBD1. This CDR3 comprises 20 residues. In germline, CDR1 is SGDLS, CDR2 YYNGEE. V lost 4 bases, J lost 5 bases, and 26 bases stayed unmatched. The CDR3 here is CASSSLDRTYDEGLAETQYF. The DNA of the CDR3 is TGTGCCAGCAGCTCCCTGGACAGGACCTACGATGAAGGGCTCGCGGAGACCCAGTACTTC.

The chain is built from TRBV5-6 and TRBJ1-2; D is unclear. With 4 bases removed from V and 2 bases from J, the gap between germline ends came to 9 bases. Germline CDR1 reads SGHDT; CDR2 reads YYEEEE. The CDR3 is 13 residues long. The CDR3 coding sequence is TGTGCCAGCAGCCCCGAGGGAAACTATGGCTACACCTTC. This translates into CASSPEGNYGYTF.

The chain recombines TRBV27 with TRBJ2-7, with a tentative D call TRBD2 (6 bases). Germline loops: CDR1 MNHEY, CDR2 SMNVEV (reference sequence). The germline V and J ends were trimmed by 4 bases and 6 bases, with 16 bases remaining between them. The CDR3 sequence is 14 residues long. The CDR3, as DNA: TGTGCCAGCAGTTCCCGAGTCGGGGGTGGCGAGCAGTACTTC. It translates to CASSSRVGGGEQYF.

This clone is a singleton in its sample. This sequence joins TRBV28 and TRBJ2-2; TRBD2 matches 14 bases. CDR1 is MDHEN, CDR2 SYDVKM, per germline. V lost 5 bases and J lost 7; bases outside the gene matches: 9. The length of the CDR3 is 17 residues. CDR3 loop: CASSGLAGGPSGGELFF. CDR3 nucleotides: TGTGCCAGCAGTGGACTAGCGGGAGGCCCTAGTGGCGGGGAGCTGTTTTTT. The full variable domain, completed using reference TRBV28 and TRBJ2-2, is DVKVTQSSRYLVKRTGEKVFLECVQDMDHENMFWYRQDPGLGLRLIYFSYDVKMKEKGDIPEGYSVSREKKERFSLILESASTNQTSMYLCASSGLAGGPSGGELFFGEGSRLTVL.

For the CDR3, the DNA is TGTGCCAGCAGCCCAGGCGGAACTCGGGGGGGCCAAGAGACCCAGTACTTC. Translating gives CASSPGGTRGGQETQYF. The V gene is TRBV9, the J gene TRBJ2-5; TRBD2 aligns across 8 bases. The V segment lost 4 bases and the J segment 1 base; nucleotides outside the gene matches: 12. From germline, CDR1 is SGDLS and CDR2 YYNGEE. This CDR3 comprises 17 residues.

The rearrangement links TRBV6-6 to TRBJ1-5, with 7 bases that match TRBD1. The CDR3 is 14 residues long. Losses at the gene ends were 6 bases for V and 5 bases for J; bases not matched to a gene: 7. Germline-derived CDR1 and CDR2 are MNHNY and SVGAGI (reference sequence). The DNA for the CDR3 is TGTGCCAGCAGACGAGACAGGGATTATCAGCCCCAGCATTTT. Amino acids: CASRRDRDYQPQHF.

Notes on this clone: Other DNA variants within this sample encode the same CDR3. The chain carries TRBV7-2 and TRBJ2-3; D remains unclear. The CDR3 consists of 14 residues. The V gene's germline CDR1 is SGHTA and CDR2 FQGNSA. V lost 1 base and J lost 3, with 8 bases in between. CDR3 sequence: CASSLGPGTDTQYF. CDR3 nucleotides: TGTGCCAGCAGCTTAGGTCCCGGGACAGATACGCAGTATTTT.